This TCR beta chain was sequenced for a study of blood T cells in healthy people across ages. Broader study findings: It was the long-lived donors that had more naive CD4+ cells and higher diversity than aged donors. Older age went with lower TCR beta diversity per million T cells, in a roughly linear way. Estimated diversity that came from one million T cells was considered an underestimate.

This clonotype turned up a few times. The antigen is undetermined. Peripheral blood samples of around 9.3 milliliters were drawn from each donor. Germline V lookup: CDR1 SGHRS, CDR2 YFSETQ. This CDR3 is 15 amino acids long. Trimming left V 0 bases short and J 7 bases short, with 16 bases between. It was with a sample-barcoded 5' primer and a J-beta primer mix that a second PCR of about 6 to 12 cycles was run. TCRdb re-derived calls from the 5' RACE reads in MiXCR, one entry per CDR3 protein. The repertoire holds approximately 2,000,000 distinct CDR3 sequences, about 39% seen once, with roughly 24% in the top ten.

V is TRBV5-1 and J is TRBJ1-2; TRBD1 might be the D (6 bases). This TCR derives from a human donor in good health. What was sequenced was blood. CDR3 in DNA: TGCGCCAGCAGCTTGGGTACAGGGAGGTCCTCTGGCTACACCTTC. This translates into CASSLGTGRSSGYTF.